Presented here are 20 T cell receptor beta chains from one specimen sequenced in a study of T cell repertoires in ileal Crohn's disease. Only in-frame clones appear in the TCRdb table, and some are missing; sequencing was by immunoSEQ multiplex PCR. The table includes 10,000 to 15,000 clones, 65% to 85% detected once. Documented time point: neoterminal ileum biopsy at postoperative endoscopy, about 6 months after surgery. The sequenced material came from ileal tissue. These receptors came from an adult with Crohn's disease.

This clone was detected once. This chain connects TRBV11-3 to TRBJ1-1; tentatively, D is TRBD1 (6 bases). Germline V gene sequence: CDR1 SGHNT, CDR2 YENEEA. The ends were cut back, 5 bases at V and 1 base at J, with 11 bases in the middle. This CDR3 comprises 14 residues. The CDR3 loop reads CASSPGGPNTEAFF. The CDR3, as DNA: TGTGCCAGCAGCCCCGGGGGGCCGAACACTGAAGCTTTCTTT. Full variable domain (rest looked up from reference TRBV11-3 and TRBJ1-1): EAGVVQSPRYKIIEKKQPVAFWCNPISGHNTLYWYLQNLGQGPELLIRYENEEAVDDSQLPKDRFSAERLKGVDSTLKIQPAELGDSAVYLCASSPGGPNTEAFFGQGTRLTVV.

V gene TRBV11-2 combines with J gene TRBJ1-3; 10 nucleotides match TRBD1. Germline trimming cut 3 bases from V and 2 bases from J; bases unmatched to any gene: 7. The CDR3 is 17 amino acids. Looked up from germline, CDR1 is SGHAT and CDR2 is FQNNGV. CDR3 residues: CASSFLPGTGAGNTIYF. CDR3 in DNA: TGTGCCAGCAGCTTTCTCCCCGGGACAGGGGCTGGAAACACCATATATTTT.

The chain links TRBV6-1 to TRBJ2-5; 7 bases map to TRBD1. Per the germline V gene, CDR1 is MNHNS and CDR2 is SASEGT. The V and J ends lost 5 bases and 4 bases, in that order; junction bases with no gene match: 7. The CDR3 consists of 14 residues. CDR3 residues: CASSTNRGGETQYF. CDR3 nucleotides: TGTGCCAGCAGTACCAACAGGGGCGGAGAGACCCAGTACTTC.

V is TRBV4-1 and J is TRBJ2-7, with 7 nucleotides matching TRBD1. V was clipped by 3 bases and J by 4 bases; unmatched bases: 9. This CDR3 is 15 amino acids long. Germline V gene lookup returns CDR1 MGHRA and CDR2 YSYEKL. The CDR3 sequence: CASSQAGTAIYEQYF. The CDR3 DNA reads TGCGCCAGCAGCCAGGCCGGGACAGCAATATACGAGCAGTACTTC.

The chain links TRBV6-5 to TRBJ2-7; 10 nucleotides align to TRBD2. Germline CDR1 reads MNHEY; CDR2 reads SVGAGI. The CDR3 runs 15 residues. Losses at the gene ends were 6 bases for V and 0 bases for J; bases not matched to a gene: 5. The CDR3 region has the DNA TGTGCCAGCAGGGAGGGACTAGCGAACTCCTACGAGCAGTACTTC. Translating it yields CASREGLANSYEQYF.

With regard to this clone: Other DNA variants within this sample encode the same CDR3. The chain is built from TRBV10-3 and TRBJ1-6; 9 nucleotides align to TRBD1. V lost 7 bases and J lost 7; bases outside the gene matches: 8. Germline V gene data show CDR1 as ENHRY and CDR2 as SYGVKD. This CDR3 spans 15 amino acids. CDR3 sequence (DNA): TGTGCCATCACTACCGGGACAGGGAAGAATTCACCCCTCCACTTT. Translation: CAITTGTGKNSPLHF.

This clone was picked up a small number of times. The CDR3 DNA reads TGCGCCAGCAACACTTCGGGGGGAAGCACAGATACGCAGTATTTT. Its protein product is CASNTSGGSTDTQYF. The chain joins TRBV10-1 to TRBJ2-3; 7 nucleotides line up with TRBD2. With V trimmed by 7 bases and J by 0 bases, 7 bases remained unmatched. CDR1 WNHNN and CDR2 SYGVQD come from the germline V gene (reference sequence). The CDR3 covers 15 residues.

The table lists this clone with a count of one. The chain has TRBV30 and TRBJ1-5; TRBD1 matches at 8 bases. The V gene end was trimmed by 5 bases and the J gene end by 3 bases; junction bases not matched to a gene: 6. The CDR3 is 14 amino acids. In germline, CDR1 is GTSNPN, CDR2 SVGIG (reference sequence). DNA for the CDR3: TGTGCCTGGGGGAGGGACAGGATCAATCAGCCCCAGCATTTT. Protein product: CAWGRDRINQPQHF.

This chain connects TRBV7-9 to TRBJ2-5; 10 positions match TRBD1. The germline V gene has CDR1 SEHNR and CDR2 FQNEAQ (reference sequence). This CDR3 region has 14 residues. V lost 5 bases and J lost 5; bases outside the gene matches: 5. CDR3: CASSPDRGRETQYF. As DNA, the CDR3 is TGTGCCAGCAGCCCTGACAGGGGGCGTGAGACCCAGTACTTC.

The CDR3: CASSRRWGADTQYF. The CDR3 coding sequence is TGTGCCAGCAGCCGCCGGTGGGGGGCAGATACGCAGTATTTT. The chain uses TRBV7-2 and TRBJ2-3, with D tentatively TRBD2 (6 bases). The CDR3 is 14 residues long. V was trimmed by 5 bases and J by 4 bases, leaving 13 bases between them. Per the germline V gene, CDR1 is SGHTA and CDR2 is FQGNSA. Complete variable domain (other parts from reference TRBV7-2 and TRBJ2-3): GAGVSQSPSNKVTEKGKDVELRCDPISGHTALYWYRQSLGQGLEFLIYFQGNSAPDKSGLPSDRFSAERTGGSVSTLTIQRTQQEDSAVYLCASSRRWGADTQYFGPGTRLTVL.

This chain joins TRBV28 and TRBJ2-2; 8 nucleotides match TRBD2. With V trimmed by 7 bases and J by 2 bases, 9 bases remained unmatched. The CDR3 has 16 residues. Germline loops: CDR1 MDHEN, CDR2 SYDVKM. The DNA of the CDR3 is TGTGCCAGCACCCCTTTCGGACTAGCAAACACCGGGGAGCTGTTTTTT. Amino acids: CASTPFGLANTGELFF.

V and J are TRBV30 and TRBJ1-4; D unclear. The CDR3 sequence is 14 residues long. CDR1 is GTSNPN, CDR2 SVGIG, per germline (reference sequence). V was clipped by 2 bases and J by 4 bases, with 11 bases between them. The CDR3 DNA sequence: TGTGCCTGGAGTAGTGGACGGGATAATGAAAAACTGTTTTTT. Translating it yields CAWSSGRDNEKLFF.

CDR3 residues: CASSSPPGQVGGREKLFF. The DNA of the CDR3 is TGTGCCAGCAGTTCCCCACCGGGACAGGTTGGTGGGAGGGAAAAACTGTTTTTT. The chain employs TRBV28 and TRBJ1-4, with 8 bases lining up with TRBD1. The CDR3 is 18 amino acids. V gave up 4 bases and J gave up 8 bases; unmatched junction bases: 18. Germline V gene sequence: CDR1 MDHEN, CDR2 SYDVKM.

This clone was counted between two and nine times. The rearrangement uses TRBV5-1 and TRBJ1-1, with D perhaps TRBD1 (5 bases). CDR3 length: 14 amino acids. Germline V gives CDR1 SGHRS, CDR2 YFSETQ. Trimming took 1 base from V and 0 from J, leaving 7 bases between them. The CDR3 region is CASSLTGMNTEAFF. Written as DNA, the CDR3 is TGCGCCAGCAGCTTGACAGGCATGAACACTGAAGCTTTCTTT.

This clone was observed once. The V gene is TRBV29-1, the J gene TRBJ2-5, with TRBD1 matching over 7 bases. The J call may be mistaken, given a closer DNA end match to TRBJ2-7. CDR3 length equals 14 residues. The germline V gene has CDR1 SQVTM and CDR2 ANQGSEA. The CDR3 DNA is TGCAGCGTCCTACGACAGGGTGGATTCTACGAGCAGTACTTC. Translation: CSVLRQGGFYEQYF.

The gene calls are TRBV19 and TRBJ1-6; 9 nucleotides match TRBD1. From germline, CDR1 is LNHDA and CDR2 SQIVND (reference sequence). Trimming took 5 bases from V and 7 from J; bases not matched to a gene: 6. This CDR3 region has 15 residues. CDR3 DNA: TGTGCCAGTAGTCTGCTCGGACAGGGGAATTCACCCCTCCACTTT. Protein product: CASSLLGQGNSPLHF.

The V call is TRBV7-2, the J call TRBJ1-1; D uncertain. The CDR3 totals 14 residues. CDR1 and CDR2 from the germline V gene are SGHTA and FQGNSA. V lost 5 bases and J lost 4, with 14 bases in between. The CDR3 spells CASSVGSLSTEAFF. The CDR3 region has the DNA TGTGCCAGCAGCGTGGGGAGTTTATCCACTGAAGCTTTCTTT.

The CDR3 protein is CASSLLGLGQGSSGNTIYF. The CDR3 DNA sequence: TGTGCCAGCAGTTTATTGGGCTTGGGACAGGGGTCCTCTGGAAACACCATATATTTT. The V gene is TRBV28, the J gene TRBJ1-3; 10 bases agree with TRBD1. The CDR3 has 19 amino acids. CDR1 and CDR2 from the germline V gene are MDHEN and SYDVKM. J was trimmed by 0 bases and V by 1 base; bases with no gene match: 9.

The chain uses TRBV7-2 and TRBJ2-5; the D gene is possibly TRBD2 (5 bases). The germline CDR1 and CDR2 sequences are SGHTA and FQGNSA. This CDR3 is 16 amino acids long. V was shortened by 1 base and J by 5 bases, with 17 bases between the two germline ends. The CDR3 loop is CASSLEISPGGETQYF. Written as DNA, the CDR3 is TGTGCCAGCAGCTTAGAGATCTCGCCGGGCGGGGAGACCCAGTACTTC.

Sample share makes this clone large. At one end, the junction sequence differs from germline, possibly due to a read error. This sequence joins TRBV7-7 and TRBJ2-5; D might be TRBD1 (5 bases). This CDR3 region has 15 residues. CDR1 and CDR2 from the germline V gene are SSHAT and FNYEAQ (reference sequence). This CDR3 reads CASSPRVRVQETQYF. In DNA form, the CDR3 reads TGTGCTAGCAGCCCTCGAGTCAGGGTGCAAGAGACCCAGTACTTC. The whole variable domain, remainder taken from reference TRBV7-7 and TRBJ2-5, is GAGVSQSPRYKVTKRGQDVTLRCDPISSHATLYWYQQALGQGPEFLTYFNYEAQPDKSGLPSDRFSAERPEGSISTLTIQRTEQRDSAMYRCASSPRVRVQETQYFGPGTRLLVL.